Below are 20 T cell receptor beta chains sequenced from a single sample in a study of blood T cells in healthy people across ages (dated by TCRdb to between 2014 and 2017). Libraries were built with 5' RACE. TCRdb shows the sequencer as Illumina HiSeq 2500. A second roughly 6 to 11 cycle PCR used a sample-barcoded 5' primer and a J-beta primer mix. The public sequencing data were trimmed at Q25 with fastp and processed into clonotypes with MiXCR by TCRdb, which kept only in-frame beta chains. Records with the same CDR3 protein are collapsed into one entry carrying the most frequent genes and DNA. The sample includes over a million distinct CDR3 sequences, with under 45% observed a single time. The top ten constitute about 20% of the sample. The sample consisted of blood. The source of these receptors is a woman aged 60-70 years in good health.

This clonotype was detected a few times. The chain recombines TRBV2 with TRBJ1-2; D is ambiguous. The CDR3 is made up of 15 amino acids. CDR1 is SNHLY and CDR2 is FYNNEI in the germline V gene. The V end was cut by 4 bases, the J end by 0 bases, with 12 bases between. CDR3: CASSVPERTNYGYTF. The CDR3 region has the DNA TGTGCCAGCAGTGTCCCAGAACGGACTAACTATGGCTACACCTTC.

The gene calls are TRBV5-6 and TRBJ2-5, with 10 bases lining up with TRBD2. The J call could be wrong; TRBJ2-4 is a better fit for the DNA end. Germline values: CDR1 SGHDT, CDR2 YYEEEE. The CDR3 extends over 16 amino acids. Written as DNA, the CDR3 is TGTGCCAGCAGCGCCGCCGCTAGCGGGAGTGGGGACATTCAGTACTTC. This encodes CASSAAASGSGDIQYF.

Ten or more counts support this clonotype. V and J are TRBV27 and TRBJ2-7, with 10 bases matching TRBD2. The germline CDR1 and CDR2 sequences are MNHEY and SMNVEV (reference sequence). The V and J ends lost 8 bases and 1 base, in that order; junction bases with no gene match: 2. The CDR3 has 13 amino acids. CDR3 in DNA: TGTGCCAGCGGGACTAGCGTTTCCTACGAGCAGTACTTC. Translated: CASGTSVSYEQYF.

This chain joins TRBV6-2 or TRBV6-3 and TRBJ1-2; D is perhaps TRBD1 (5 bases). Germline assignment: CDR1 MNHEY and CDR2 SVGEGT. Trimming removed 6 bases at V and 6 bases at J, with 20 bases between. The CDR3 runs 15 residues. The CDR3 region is CASRYSLVWGDGYTF. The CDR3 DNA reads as TGTGCCAGCAGGTATAGCCTGGTTTGGGGCGATGGCTACACCTTC.

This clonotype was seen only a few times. CDR3: CASSLAASGIYEQYF. CDR3 bases: TGTGCCAGCAGCTTGGCGGCTAGCGGGATTTACGAGCAGTACTTC. The chain has TRBV5-8 and TRBJ2-7; 9 bases are shared with TRBD2. The germline gives CDR1 SGHTS, CDR2 YDEGEE. V trimming: 0 bases; J trimming: 4 bases; junction bases outside the gene matches: 5. The length of the CDR3 is 15 residues.

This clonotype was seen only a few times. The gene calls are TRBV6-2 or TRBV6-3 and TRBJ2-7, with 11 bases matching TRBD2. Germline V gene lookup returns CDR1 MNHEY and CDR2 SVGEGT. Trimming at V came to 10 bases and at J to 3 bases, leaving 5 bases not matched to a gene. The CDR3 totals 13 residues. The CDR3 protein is CATLTSGNYEQYF. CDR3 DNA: TGTGCCACTCTGACTAGCGGGAACTACGAGCAGTACTTC.

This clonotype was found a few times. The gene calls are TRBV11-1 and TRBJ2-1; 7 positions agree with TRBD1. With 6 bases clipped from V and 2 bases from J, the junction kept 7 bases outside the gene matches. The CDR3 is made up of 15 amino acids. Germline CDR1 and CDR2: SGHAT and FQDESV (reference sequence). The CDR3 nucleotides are TGTGCCAGCAGTTACGACAGGGAAACCTACAATGAGCAGTTCTTC. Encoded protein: CASSYDRETYNEQFF.

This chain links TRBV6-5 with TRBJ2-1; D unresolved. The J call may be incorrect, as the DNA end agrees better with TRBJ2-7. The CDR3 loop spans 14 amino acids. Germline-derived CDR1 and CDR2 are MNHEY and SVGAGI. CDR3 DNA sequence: TGTGCCAGCAGTTACGTAGACGGGTACAATGAGCAGTACTTC. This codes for CASSYVDGYNEQYF.

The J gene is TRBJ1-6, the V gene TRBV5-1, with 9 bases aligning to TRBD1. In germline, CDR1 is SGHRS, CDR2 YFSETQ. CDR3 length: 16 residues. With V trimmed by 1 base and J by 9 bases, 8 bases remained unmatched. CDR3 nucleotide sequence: TGCGCCAGCAGCTTGTCGGCGGGACAGGGTTCTTCACCCCTCCACTTT. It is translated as CASSLSAGQGSSPLHF.

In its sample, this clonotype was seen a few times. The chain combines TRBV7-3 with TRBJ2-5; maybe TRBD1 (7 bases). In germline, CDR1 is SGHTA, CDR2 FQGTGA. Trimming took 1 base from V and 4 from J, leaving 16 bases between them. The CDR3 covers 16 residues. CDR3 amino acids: CASSLSGRGVGETQYF. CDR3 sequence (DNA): TGTGCCAGCAGCTTAAGTGGCAGGGGGGTTGGAGAGACCCAGTACTTC.

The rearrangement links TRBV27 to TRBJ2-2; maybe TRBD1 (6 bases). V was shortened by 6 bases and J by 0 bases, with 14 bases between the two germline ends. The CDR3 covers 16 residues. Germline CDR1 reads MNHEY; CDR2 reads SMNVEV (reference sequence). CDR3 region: CASSSRDTPNTGELFF. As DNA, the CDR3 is TGTGCCAGCAGCAGCCGGGACACCCCGAACACCGGGGAGCTGTTTTTT.

CDR3 bases: TGTGCCAGCAGTTCACAACGGGACGGTAGCACAGATACGCAGTATTTT. Translating gives CASSSQRDGSTDTQYF. J is TRBJ2-3 and V is TRBV12-3 or TRBV12-4; D may match TRBD1 or TRBD2 (5 bases each). The CDR3 consists of 16 residues. V was trimmed by 4 bases and J by 0 bases, leaving 14 bases between them.

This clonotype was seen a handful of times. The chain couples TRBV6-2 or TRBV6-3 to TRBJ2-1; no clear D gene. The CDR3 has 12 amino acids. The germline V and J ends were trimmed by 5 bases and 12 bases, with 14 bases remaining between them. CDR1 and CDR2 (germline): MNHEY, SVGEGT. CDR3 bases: TGTGCCAGCAGTGGGTTCGGTGTTCGGCAGTTCTTC. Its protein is CASSGFGVRQFF.

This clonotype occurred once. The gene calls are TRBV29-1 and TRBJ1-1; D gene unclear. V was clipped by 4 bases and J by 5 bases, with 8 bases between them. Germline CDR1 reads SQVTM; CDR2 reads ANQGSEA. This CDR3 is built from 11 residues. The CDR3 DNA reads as TGCAGCGTTGCGGGTGAGACTGAAGCTTTCTTT. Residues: CSVAGETEAFF.

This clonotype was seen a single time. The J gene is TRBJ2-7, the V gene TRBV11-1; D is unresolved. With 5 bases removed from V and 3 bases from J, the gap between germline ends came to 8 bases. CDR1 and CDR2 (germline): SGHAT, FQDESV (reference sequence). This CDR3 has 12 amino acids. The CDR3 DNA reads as TGTGCCAGCAGCCCCACCAGCTACGAGCAGTACGTC. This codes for CASSPTSYEQYV.

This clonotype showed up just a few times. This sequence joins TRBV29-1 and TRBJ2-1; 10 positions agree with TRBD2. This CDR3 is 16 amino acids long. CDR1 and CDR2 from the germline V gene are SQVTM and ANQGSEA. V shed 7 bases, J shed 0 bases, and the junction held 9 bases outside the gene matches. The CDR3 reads CSAEPSSGGSYNEQFF. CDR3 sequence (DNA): TGCAGCGCCGAGCCCTCTAGCGGGGGCTCCTACAATGAGCAGTTCTTC.

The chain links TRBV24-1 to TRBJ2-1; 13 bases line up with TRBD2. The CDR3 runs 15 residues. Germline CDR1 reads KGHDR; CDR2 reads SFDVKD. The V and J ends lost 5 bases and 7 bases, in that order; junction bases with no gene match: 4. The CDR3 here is CATSVRTSGSNEQFF. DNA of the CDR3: TGTGCCACCAGTGTCAGGACTAGCGGGAGTAATGAGCAGTTCTTC.

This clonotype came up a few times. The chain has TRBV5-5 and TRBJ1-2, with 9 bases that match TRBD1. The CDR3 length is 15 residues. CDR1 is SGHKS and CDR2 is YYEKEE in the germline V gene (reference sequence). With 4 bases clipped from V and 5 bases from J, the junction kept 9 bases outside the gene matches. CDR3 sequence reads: CASSPPADRGYGYTF. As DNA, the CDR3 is TGTGCCAGCAGCCCGCCCGCCGACAGGGGGTATGGCTACACCTTC.

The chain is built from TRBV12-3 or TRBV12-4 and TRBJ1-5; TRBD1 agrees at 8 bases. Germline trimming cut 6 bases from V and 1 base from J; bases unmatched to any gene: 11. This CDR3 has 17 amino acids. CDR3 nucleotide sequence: TGTGCCAGCAGCCGACTATGGGACAGGAGAAGCAATCAGCCCCAGCATTTT. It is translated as CASSRLWDRRSNQPQHF.

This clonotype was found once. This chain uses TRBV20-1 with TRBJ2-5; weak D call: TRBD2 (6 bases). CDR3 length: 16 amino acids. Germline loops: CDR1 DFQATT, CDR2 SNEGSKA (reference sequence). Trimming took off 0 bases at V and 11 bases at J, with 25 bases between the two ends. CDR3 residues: CSAREGWETRRNEQYF. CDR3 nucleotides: TGCAGTGCTAGAGAAGGTTGGGAGACTAGGAGGAATGAGCAGTACTTC.